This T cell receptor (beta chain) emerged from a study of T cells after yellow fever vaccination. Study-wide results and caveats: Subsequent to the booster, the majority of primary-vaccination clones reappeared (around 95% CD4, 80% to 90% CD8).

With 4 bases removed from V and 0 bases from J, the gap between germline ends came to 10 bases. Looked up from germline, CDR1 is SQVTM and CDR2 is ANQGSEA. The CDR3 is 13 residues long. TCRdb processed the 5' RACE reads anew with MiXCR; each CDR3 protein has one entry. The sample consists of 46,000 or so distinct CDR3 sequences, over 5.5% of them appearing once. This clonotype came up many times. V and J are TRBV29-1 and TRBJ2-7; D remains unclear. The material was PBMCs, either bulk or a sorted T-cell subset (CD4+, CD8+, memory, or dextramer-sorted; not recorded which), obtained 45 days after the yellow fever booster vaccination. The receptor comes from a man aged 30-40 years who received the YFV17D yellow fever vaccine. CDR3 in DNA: TGCAGCGTTGTGTGGGGTAGCTCCTACGAGCAGTACTTC. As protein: CSVVWGSSYEQYF.